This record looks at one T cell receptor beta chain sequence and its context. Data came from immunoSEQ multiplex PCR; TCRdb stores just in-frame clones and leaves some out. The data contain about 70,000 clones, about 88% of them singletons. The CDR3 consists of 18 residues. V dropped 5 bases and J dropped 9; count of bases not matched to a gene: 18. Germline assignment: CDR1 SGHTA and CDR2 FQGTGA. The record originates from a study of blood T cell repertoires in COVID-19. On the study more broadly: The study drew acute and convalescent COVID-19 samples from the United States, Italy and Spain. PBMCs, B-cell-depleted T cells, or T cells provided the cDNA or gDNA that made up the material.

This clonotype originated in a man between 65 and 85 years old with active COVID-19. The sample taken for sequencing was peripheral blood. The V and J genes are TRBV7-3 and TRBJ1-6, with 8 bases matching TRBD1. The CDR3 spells CASSPPGRHRGGGSPLHF. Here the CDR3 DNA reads TGTGCCAGCAGCCCCCCCGGCAGGCACAGGGGGGGGGGTTCACCCCTCCACTTT. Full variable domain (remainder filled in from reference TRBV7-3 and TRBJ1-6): GAGVSQTPSNKVTEKGKYVELRCDPISGHTALYWYRQSLGQGPEFLIYFQGTGAADDSGLPNDRFFAVRPEGSVSTLKIQRTERGDSAVYLCASSPPGRHRGGGSPLHFGNGTRLTVT.